These T cell receptor beta chains were read from a single sample in a study of vaccination and CD4 T cells after COVID-19. One entry per CDR3 protein, called by TCRdb with MiXCR from the PCR reads. In the table there are around 8,100 distinct CDR3 sequences, more than 30% of which are singletons. Their antigens remain unidentified. The specimen sequenced was cultured CD4+ T cells from blood. Receptors were obtained from a human donor with COVID-19. Each CDR3 is given with its conserved first and last residue. Each record gives: V gene, clone size, CDR3 protein. The size field is filled for only some rows; it gives once, few, many or a size class.

>TRBV7-9|-
CASSFASGVHGELFF
>TRBV2|-
CASSESRGGDAEAFF
>TRBV29-1|once
CSVEGRQGLNEQYF
>TRBV20-1|-
CSAPNRVRGETQYF
>TRBV6-4|-
CASSDHQGDTQYF
>TRBV14|-
CASSQAAVMGEQYF
>TRBV9|-
CASSRDRGSLYTF
>TRBV20-1|few
CSARDYGMNTEAFF
>TRBV5-1|few
CASSFSGNQETQYF
>TRBV11-2|few
CASSVSGGAYEQYF
>TRBV20-1|few
CSARGRQKNSYNSPLHF
>TRBV5-4|-
CASSFERGPYTQYF
>TRBV20-1|-
CSATNEGSHGYTF
>TRBV15|-
CATSRETGPHEQYF
>TRBV5-4|few
CASSLSTGIFRIQYF
>TRBV5-4|few
CASSLEGYPNYGYTF
>TRBV7-9|few
CASNPGGGAADTQYF
>TRBV20-1|-
CSAGGAASYEQYF
>TRBV20-1|-
CSAALVRSSYEQYF
>TRBV7-2|-
CASSRDRTVNTEAFF
>TRBV5-4|-
CASSPRDRGRGTF
>TRBV6-1|-
CASRMNTADTQYF
>TRBV19|once
CASSRNLQGTYEQYF
>TRBV5-4|few
CASSAGDRGNHGYTF
>TRBV5-1|-
CASSIRGLAGGPVTGELFF
>TRBV11-3|few
CASSPQGVSANVLTF
>TRBV11-2|-
CASSSRADSPLHF
>TRBV6-5|few
CASSYSRGATGEQYF
>TRBV6-2/TRBV6-3|-
CASSYSGVSYNEQFF
>TRBV20-1|-
CSAPSTVPVSSYNSPLHF
>TRBV6-1|few
CASSITGGSYEQYF
>TRBV7-3|-
CASSLGRPGVVGELFF
>TRBV7-8|-
CASSLLQGAGGYTF
>TRBV19|-
CASSPRGSRNNEQFF
>TRBV19|-
CASSIEDRGLYEQYF
>TRBV24-1|-
CAVQGLSYEQYF
>TRBV12-3/TRBV12-4|once
CASSSSGTGGTQYF
>TRBV29-1|-
CSARTSGGTSYEQYF
>TRBV11-3|-
CASSTRLAGAREQYF
>TRBV6-2/TRBV6-3|-
CASSYEGGSLYGYTF
>TRBV2|-
CASRETYANTGELFF
>TRBV19|few
CASSISALYGYTF
>TRBV12-3/TRBV12-4|-
CASSTSGILYSNQPQHF
>TRBV11-1|few
CASSRGRVEETQYF
>TRBV5-1|-
CASSLDQGRGAFF
>TRBV6-2/TRBV6-3|-
CASSYSSPDGELFF
>TRBV30|few
CAWVRDKNTEAFF
>TRBV28|few
CASVRGGPLGAFF
>TRBV6-5|few
CASSYDRATGYTF
>TRBV2|-
CASSEVRVNTEAFF
>TRBV18|few
CASSQGKNTEAFF
>TRBV7-9|few
CASSRDSFGGGEQYF
>TRBV19|-
CASSIVGSMNTEAFF
>TRBV7-9|-
CASSLEVAGEQFF
>TRBV5-1|few
CASGGDSGYFTEAFF